This T cell receptor beta chain appears in the sequencing data of a study of spatial heterogeneity in lung cancer. This sample's time point: sample taken at primary tumor resection. The donors were 72 patients with non-small cell lung cancer that was early-stage and untreated. From tumor, nontumor lung or frozen PBMC, whole RNA was taken unsorted for sequencing. CDR3 size: 11 residues. Between the trimmed V and J ends, which lost 7 bases and 10 bases, there was a span of 14 bases. In germline, CDR1 is SQVTM, CDR2 ANQGSEA. All TCR cDNA molecules were individually tagged with a unique molecular identifier. MiXCR, applied by TCRdb to the 5' RACE reads, yields one record per CDR3 protein. The table shows 7,300 or so distinct CDR3 sequences, with roughly 16% occurring only once. This clonotype has at least ten counts.

Sequenced here: normal lung tissue next to the tumor, sampled at surgery. The rearrangement uses TRBV29-1 and TRBJ2-1; D is possibly TRBD2 (5 bases). This TCR derives from a male donor with early-stage non-small cell lung cancer. For the CDR3, the DNA is TGCAGCGGGACCGGACTCCGGGAGCAGTTCTTC. Its protein is CSGTGLREQFF.